What follows are 7 T cell receptor delta chains derived from one specimen sequenced in a study of Vδ1+ human thymocytes. RNA was extracted from the cells and then reverse transcribed. CDR3 amplicons came from multiplex PCR with pooled V-gene forward and constant-region reverse primers. TCRdb re-processed the multiplex PCR reads via CATT. This repertoire shows about 58,000 delta-chain clones, less than 15% found once; its top ten account for roughly 0.37%. These receptors have no identified antigens. Whole-study findings and limits: Thymic TRG and TRD repertoires appeared highly polyclonal.

The material sequenced was Vdelta1+ gamma-delta thymocytes from the thymus. Subset here: FACS-sorted CD3+ TCRalphabeta- TCRVdelta1+ TCRVdelta2- thymocytes. These receptors all come from a girl under three years old who had congenital heart surgery.

The chain links TRDV2 to TRDJ1; 8 nucleotides align to TRDD3. Germline V gives CDR1 GEAIGNYY, CDR2 EKD. Trimming removed 5 bases from V and 0 bases from J; junction bases left unmatched: 10. This CDR3 has 16 residues. The CDR3 DNA reads as TGTGCCTGTGGCCGACTGGGGGTCAAGTACACCGATAAACTCATCTTT. Protein sequence: CACGRLGVKYTDKLIF.

This clone was detected only a few times. The chain recombines TRDV1 with TRDJ1; the match to TRDD3 covers 7 bases. This CDR3 contains 20 residues. From germline, CDR1 is TSWWSYY and CDR2 QGS. V shed 0 bases, J shed 1 base, and the junction held 17 bases outside the gene matches. The CDR3 sequence: CALGELGVWGPYLGTDKLIF. The DNA for the CDR3 is TGTGCTCTTGGGGAACTAGGGGTCTGGGGGCCGTATTTGGGCACCGATAAACTCATCTTT.

The J gene is TRDJ1, the V gene TRDV1; perhaps TRDD3 as D (6 bases). The CDR3 consists of 19 residues. CDR1 TSWWSYY and CDR2 QGS come from the germline V gene. The V and J ends lost 0 bases and 0 bases respectively, with 20 bases between them. The CDR3 here is CALGELVWGLMGDTDKLIF. In DNA form, the CDR3 reads TGTGCTCTTGGGGAACTAGTTTGGGGTTTGATGGGGGACACCGATAAACTCATCTTT.

This clone was seen a handful of times. V usage is TRDV1 and J usage is TRDJ1, with TRDD3 matching over 12 bases. This CDR3 has 19 amino acids. CDR1 is TSWWSYY and CDR2 is QGS in the germline V gene. Trimming at V came to 4 bases and at J to 3 bases, leaving 15 bases not matched to a gene. For the CDR3, the DNA is TGTGCTCTTGGGGCCCCGTGCGCTGGGGGATACGGAACCGCCGATAAACTCATCTTT. Its translation: CALGAPCAGGYGTADKLIF.

This clone was found a few times. The genes are TRDV1 and TRDJ1; 10 positions match TRDD3. Germline CDR1 TSWWSYY, CDR2 QGS. Losses at the gene ends were 4 bases for V and 3 bases for J; bases not matched to a gene: 20. CDR3 size: 20 residues. CDR3 sequence reads: CALGGLDNPEGDTRPDKLIF. CDR3 sequence (DNA): TGTGCTCTTGGGGGTCTTGATAACCCTGAGGGGGATACGCGCCCCGATAAACTCATCTTT.

The rearrangement joins TRDV3 to TRDJ2; 7 bases map to TRDD3. Germline V lookup: CDR1 TVYSNPD, CDR2 GDNSRS (reference sequence). Unmatched junction bases numbered 14, after V lost 3 bases and J lost 1 base. The CDR3 covers 17 residues. CDR3 amino acids: CAFLCGIQRGLTAQLFF. CDR3 bases: TGTGCCTTCCTCTGTGGGATACAAAGGGGTTTGACAGCACAACTCTTCTTT.

This chain joins TRDV1 and TRDJ1, with 7 bases aligning to TRDD3. V lost 3 bases, J lost 2 bases, and 15 bases stayed unmatched. The germline V gene encodes CDR1 TSWWSYY and CDR2 QGS. This CDR3 has 18 amino acids. The CDR3: CALGEIGGGILFTDKLIF. The CDR3 DNA is TGTGCTCTTGGGGAGATCGGGGGAGGGATACTGTTTACCGATAAACTCATCTTT.